The rows below give T cell receptor beta chains drawn from one sample of a study of blood T cells in healthy people across ages. TCRdb fed the 5' RACE reads into MiXCR, producing one record per CDR3 protein. The repertoire includes 550,000 to 750,000 distinct CDR3 sequences, around 20% of them detected once, and roughly 3.6% sits in the top ten. Sequencing input: blood. The receptors were gathered from a man aged 65 to 85 in good health. Each CDR3 is given with its conserved first and last residue. The D gene is left open where the match is weak. Not every row has a clone size; where given, it reads once, few, many or a size class.

-,TRBV7-9,TRBJ1-4,-,CASSLEQLNEKLFF,TGTGCCAGCAGCTTAGAACAGTTAAATGAAAAACTGTTTTTT
few,TRBV20-1,TRBJ2-5,TRBD2,CSARDQRTSIETQYF,TGCAGTGCTAGAGATCAGCGGACTAGCATCGAGACCCAGTACTTC
-,TRBV6-2/TRBV6-3,TRBJ2-1,-,CASSYSWTAPNNEQFF,TGTGCCAGCAGTTACTCTTGGACAGCGCCCAACAATGAGCAGTTCTTC
few,TRBV29-1,TRBJ2-1,-,CSVGREASYNEQFF,TGCAGCGTTGGACGCGAGGCCTCCTACAATGAGCAGTTCTTC
-,TRBV12-3/TRBV12-4,TRBJ2-3,-,CASSFFGTGGTDTEYF,TGTGCCAGCAGTTTCTTCGGAACTGGGGGCACAGATACGGAGTATTTT
-,TRBV7-9,TRBJ2-5,-,CASNATLQETQYF,TGTGCCAGCAACGCGACACTTCAAGAGACCCAGTACTTC
few,TRBV6-6,TRBJ2-2,TRBD2,CASRVAGANTGELFF,TGTGCCAGCCGCGTGGCGGGGGCGAACACCGGGGAGCTGTTTTTT
few,TRBV3-1,TRBJ2-2,-,CASSPYRDSRGSGELFF,TGTGCCAGCAGCCCCTACCGGGACTCTAGGGGATCCGGGGAGCTGTTTTTT
few,TRBV2,TRBJ2-6,-,CASSEESSGANVLTF,TGTGCCAGCAGTGAAGAGAGCTCTGGGGCCAACGTCCTGACTTTC
-,TRBV28,TRBJ2-3,-,CATSRRQGRTDTQYF,TGTGCCACCTCCCGCCGGCAGGGAAGAACAGATACGCAGTATTTT
few,TRBV7-8,TRBJ2-1,-,CASSLGLTDNEQFF,TGTGCCAGCAGCCTCGGACTAACCGACAATGAGCAGTTCTTC
few,TRBV12-3/TRBV12-4,TRBJ2-4,TRBD2,CASSGEGIVRNIQYF,TGTGCCAGCAGTGGGGAGGGCATAGTCAGGAACATTCAGTACTTC
-,TRBV3-1,TRBJ2-4,-,CASSSGGIQYF,TGTGCCAGCAGCTCCGGGGGTATTCAGTACTTC
-,TRBV4-2,TRBJ2-2,TRBD2,CASSQVSSGRRGTGELFF,TGTGCCAGCAGCCAAGTTTCTAGCGGGAGGAGGGGCACCGGGGAGCTGTTTTTT
few,TRBV29-1,TRBJ2-1,TRBD1,CSALTGDRNEQFF,TGCAGCGCCCTGACAGGGGACAGGAATGAGCAGTTCTTC
-,TRBV20-1,TRBJ1-1,-,CSAGSVNTEAFF,TGCAGTGCGGGCAGTGTGAACACTGAAGCTTTCTTT
-,TRBV6-6,TRBJ2-3,TRBD1,CASSYRRDRASDTQYF,TGTGCCAGCAGTTACCGTCGGGACAGGGCGTCAGATACGCAGTATTTT
few,TRBV5-1,TRBJ2-3,-,CASSSQGTRGDTQYF,TGCGCCAGCAGCTCGCAGGGGACCCGGGGAGATACGCAGTATTTT
few,TRBV6-5,TRBJ2-1,-,CASSYQEYNEQFF,TGTGCCAGCAGTTACCAGGAGTACAATGAGCAGTTCTTC
many,TRBV11-2,TRBJ2-5,-,CASSSLSSGPQETQYF,TGTGCCAGCAGCTCATTAAGTTCGGGACCCCAAGAGACCCAGTACTTC
-,TRBV20-1,TRBJ2-3,-,CSARGTEDTQYF,TGCAGTGCTAGAGGAACTGAAGATACGCAGTATTTT
many,TRBV2,TRBJ2-7,-,CASSRRQGLYEQYF,TGTGCCAGCAGTCGACGTCAGGGCCTTTACGAGCAGTACTTC
few,TRBV29-1,TRBJ1-2,TRBD1,CSVEEGGTAILYGYTF,TGCAGCGTTGAAGAAGGGGGGACAGCCATCCTTTATGGCTACACCTTC
-,TRBV20-1,TRBJ2-1,-,CSAMTGSYNEQFF,TGCAGTGCAATGACTGGCTCCTACAATGAGCAGTTCTTC
few,TRBV5-8,TRBJ2-1,-,CASRRASRGTYNEQFF,TGTGCCAGCAGACGTGCTAGCAGGGGAACCTACAATGAGCAGTTCTTC
-,TRBV14,TRBJ2-3,-,CASSQREFTDTQYF,TGTGCCAGCAGCCAACGGGAGTTCACAGATACGCAGTATTTT
few,TRBV9,TRBJ2-5,TRBD1,CASSGTGETQYF,TGTGCCAGCAGTGGGACAGGAGAGACCCAGTACTTC
many,TRBV5-1,TRBJ2-4,-,CASSFSGYGKNIQYF,TGCGCCAGCAGCTTTTCGGGCTACGGCAAAAACATTCAGTACTTC
many,TRBV5-1,TRBJ2-5,-,CASSLGSGPRETQYF,TGCGCCAGCAGCTTGGGGTCCGGACCGAGGGAGACCCAGTACTTC
-,TRBV3-1,TRBJ1-5,TRBD1,CASSPGTGFNQPQHF,TGTGCCAGCAGCCCCGGGACAGGTTTCAATCAGCCCCAGCATTTT
few,TRBV14,TRBJ2-2,-,CASSHRGSNTGELFF,TGTGCCAGCAGCCATAGGGGATCCAACACCGGGGAGCTGTTTTTT
-,TRBV3-1,TRBJ2-1,-,CGSSQEVEGYEQFF,TGTGGCAGCAGCCAAGAGGTGGAGGGCTATGAGCAGTTCTTC
few,TRBV28,TRBJ2-5,-,CASRFTAPRETQYF,TGTGCCAGCCGGTTCACAGCACCCAGAGAGACCCAGTACTTC
-,TRBV5-1,TRBJ2-7,TRBD2,CASSLGRGASGDEQYF,TGCGCCAGCAGCTTGGGACGAGGGGCTAGCGGCGACGAGCAGTACTTC
-,TRBV7-2,TRBJ1-4,-,CASSPRGRGTNEKLFF,TGTGCCAGCAGCCCGAGGGGCCGGGGGACTAATGAAAAACTGTTTTTT
few,TRBV6-2/TRBV6-3,TRBJ2-7,-,CASSYATSYEQYF,TGTGCCAGCAGTTACGCGACCTCCTACGAGCAGTACTTC
few,TRBV6-6,TRBJ2-3,TRBD1,CASSGQGSDTQYF,TGTGCCAGCAGTGGACAGGGGTCAGATACGCAGTATTTT
-,TRBV20-1,TRBJ2-7,-,CSARDRAGVREQYF,TGCAGTGCTAGAGATAGGGCAGGGGTGCGCGAGCAGTACTTC
-,TRBV27,TRBJ2-1,-,CASSLSRNSYNEQFF,TGTGCCAGCAGTTTATCCCGCAATTCCTACAATGAGCAGTTCTTC
few,TRBV7-2,TRBJ1-1,-,CAGRPTGYVTEAFF,TGTGCCGGCAGGCCCACAGGGTATGTCACTGAAGCTTTCTTT
few,TRBV9,TRBJ1-4,TRBD1,CASSVGPDRALNEKLFF,TGTGCCAGCAGCGTAGGCCCGGACAGGGCCCTTAATGAAAAACTGTTTTTT
few,TRBV24-1,TRBJ2-2,-,CATSELPGGELFF,TGTGCCACCAGTGAGCTCCCTGGCGGGGAGCTGTTTTTT
-,TRBV29-1,TRBJ2-3,TRBD2,CSVEKSGSVDTQYF,TGCAGCGTTGAAAAAAGCGGGAGTGTAGATACGCAGTATTTT
few,TRBV20-1,TRBJ1-4,TRBD1,CSASQRTGREKLFF,TGCAGTGCTAGTCAGAGGACAGGGCGTGAAAAACTGTTTTTT
few,TRBV29-1,TRBJ2-2,TRBD1,CSVGTGGTGELFF,TGCAGCGTTGGCACAGGGGGCACCGGGGAGCTGTTTTTT
-,TRBV18,TRBJ2-2,-,CASSPTSGANTGELFF,TGTGCCAGCTCACCTACATCGGGGGCGAACACCGGGGAGCTGTTTTTT
many,TRBV5-1,TRBJ2-2,TRBD1,CASSLAGGDTGELFF,TGCGCCAGCAGCTTGGCAGGGGGAGACACCGGGGAGCTGTTTTTT
-,TRBV5-6,TRBJ1-3,-,CANSLPSSGNTIYF,TGTGCCAACAGCTTGCCAAGCTCTGGAAACACCATATATTTT
-,TRBV9,TRBJ2-2,TRBD2,CASSVGASGTHAGELFF,TGTGCCAGCAGCGTAGGTGCTAGCGGGACTCATGCCGGGGAGCTGTTTTTT
-,TRBV18,TRBJ2-4,TRBD2,CASSPTSGRFNIQYF,TGTGCCAGCTCTCCGACTAGCGGGAGGTTTAACATTCAGTACTTC
-,TRBV20-1,TRBJ2-7,TRBD1,CGAEQRQGVREQYF,TGCGGTGCCGAGCAGCGACAGGGTGTGCGGGAGCAGTACTTC
few,TRBV6-1,TRBJ2-1,-,CASSPDPGRSHNEQFF,TGTGCCAGCAGTCCCGACCCGGGACGTTCACACAATGAGCAGTTCTTC
-,TRBV30,TRBJ1-2,TRBD1,CAWAGGHYGYTF,TGTGCCTGGGCAGGGGGCCACTATGGCTACACCTTC